Listed here are 15 T cell receptor beta chains from one sample, sequenced in a study of blood T cell repertoires in COVID-19. Clones were sequenced by immunoSEQ multiplex PCR, and TCRdb holds only the in-frame ones, with some missing. The sample yields hundreds of thousands of clones, approximately 88% seen once. Sample: peripheral blood. Receptors were obtained from a woman aged 25 to 39 with COVID-19, enrolled during active disease.

J is TRBJ1-4 and V is TRBV19, with TRBD1 identical over 7 bases. V dropped 3 bases and J dropped 6; count of bases not matched to a gene: 4. This CDR3 spans 14 amino acids. CDR1 is LNHDA and CDR2 is SQIVND in the germline V gene (reference sequence). The CDR3 is CASSMGQRYEKLFF. The CDR3 DNA is TGTGCCAGTAGTATGGGACAGCGATATGAAAAACTGTTTTTT. Full variable domain (missing parts from reference TRBV19 and TRBJ1-4): DGGITQSPKYLFRKEGQNVTLSCEQNLNHDAMYWYRQDPGQGLRLIYYSQIVNDFQKGDIAEGYSVSREKKESFPLTVTSAQKNPTAFYLCASSMGQRYEKLFFGSGTQLSVL.

The CDR3 protein is CASSLVGAGANVLTF. CDR3 bases: TGTGCCAGCAGCTTAGTCGGGGCTGGGGCCAACGTCCTGACTTTC. The chain combines TRBV7-9 with TRBJ2-6, with a tentative D call TRBD2 (5 bases). CDR1 and CDR2 (germline): SEHNR, FQNEAQ (reference sequence). The CDR3 covers 15 residues. The V and J ends lost 1 base and 2 bases respectively, with 6 bases between them.

The V and J genes are TRBV30 and TRBJ2-3; TRBD2 matches at 7 bases. The germline V gene has CDR1 GTSNPN and CDR2 SVGIG (reference sequence). This CDR3 has 16 residues. J gave up 2 bases and V 0 bases, and 8 bases lay outside the gene matches. The DNA for the CDR3 is TGTGCCTGGAGTGTACGGAGCGGGATGTACACAGATACGCAGTATTTT. This codes for CAWSVRSGMYTDTQYF. Full variable domain (outside the CDR3, taken from reference TRBV30 and TRBJ2-3): SQTIHQWPATLVQPVGSPLSLECTVEGTSNPNLYWYRQAAGRGLQLLFYSVGIGQISSEVPQNLSASRPQDRQFILSSKKLLLSDSGFYLCAWSVRSGMYTDTQYFGPGTRLTVL.

The chain employs TRBV21-1 and TRBJ2-1; the DNA was not used to check the table's D call, TRBD2. TRBV21-1 is deemed a pseudogene. The CDR3 is 16 residues long. In DNA, the CDR3 is TGTGCCAGCAGCAAAGGAGTTCGGGGGAGCGGGAATGAGCAGTTCTTC. This gives the protein CASSKGVRGSGNEQFF.

The chain is built from TRBV6-5 and TRBJ2-2; TRBD1 matches at 7 bases. The CDR3 totals 16 residues. Germline V lookup: CDR1 MNHEY, CDR2 SVGAGI. The V segment lost 2 bases and the J segment 6 bases; nucleotides outside the gene matches: 9. Here the CDR3 reads CASSYRDREIPGELFF. The CDR3 coding sequence is TGTGCCAGCAGTTACCGGGACAGAGAAATCCCCGGGGAGCTGTTTTTT.

This chain's CDR3 is CASRLQGASYLNTEAFF. The CDR3 DNA is TGCGCCAGCAGGTTACAGGGGGCTAGTTACCTGAACACTGAAGCTTTCTTT. V gene TRBV5-1 combines with J gene TRBJ1-1; the match to TRBD1 covers 9 bases. CDR3 length equals 17 residues. V lost 5 bases and J lost 0; bases outside the gene matches: 11. The V gene's germline CDR1 is SGHRS and CDR2 YFSETQ. The full variable domain, rest sourced from reference TRBV5-1 and TRBJ1-1, is KAGVTQTPRYLIKTRGQQVTLSCSPISGHRSVSWYQQTPGQGLQFLFEYFSETQRNKGNFPGRFSGRQFSNSRSEMNVSTLELGDSALYLCASRLQGASYLNTEAFFGQGTRLTVV.

This rearrangement joins TRBV5-1 to TRBJ1-3; D gene unclear. Trimming removed 7 bases at V and 3 bases at J, with 8 bases between. The CDR3 sequence is 12 residues long. Germline V lookup: CDR1 SGHRS, CDR2 YFSETQ. This chain's CDR3 is CASSPGGNTIYF. The CDR3 DNA reads TGCGCCAGCTCCCCAGGTGGAAACACCATATATTTT.

The chain uses TRBV6-5 and TRBJ2-7; TRBD1 is a possible D gene (5 bases). Germline V gives CDR1 MNHEY, CDR2 SVGAGI. The ends were cut back, 3 bases at V and 2 bases at J, with 11 bases in the middle. The CDR3 sequence is 14 residues long. The CDR3 sequence is CASSYRQGPYEQYF. CDR3 coding DNA: TGTGCCAGCAGTTATCGCCAGGGTCCCTACGAGCAGTACTTC.

The J gene is TRBJ2-7, the V gene TRBV6-5, with 10 bases aligning to TRBD2. The V and J ends lost 6 bases and 7 bases, in that order; junction bases with no gene match: 9. This CDR3 comprises 14 residues. Germline CDR1 MNHEY, CDR2 SVGAGI. The CDR3 DNA sequence: TGTGCCAGCAGGCCCCACGAACTAGCGGGGGAGCAGTACGTC. It translates to CASRPHELAGEQYV.

This clone appeared once. V is TRBV4-3 and J is TRBJ2-3, with D possibly matching TRBD1 (6 bases). V was pared by 1 base and J by 2 bases, with 13 bases between. The CDR3 covers 16 residues. Germline lookup yields CDR1 LGHNA and CDR2 YSLEER. The CDR3 DNA reads TGCGCCAGCAGCCAAGTTGAAGGGGGTATCACAGATACGCAGTATTTT. Its protein product is CASSQVEGGITDTQYF.

CDR3 DNA: TGTGCCAGCAGTTACGCCCAGGATCAGCCCCAGCATTTT. This codes for CASSYAQDQPQHF. The chain is built from TRBV12-3 or TRBV12-4 and TRBJ1-5; D uncertain. Trimming took 4 bases from V and 5 from J, leaving 9 bases between them. The length of the CDR3 is 13 residues.

The V call is TRBV18, the J call TRBJ2-2; 12 bases match TRBD2. CDR3 length equals 18 residues. With 4 bases clipped from V and 0 bases from J, the junction kept 6 bases outside the gene matches. The V gene's germline CDR1 is KGHSH and CDR2 LQKENI. CDR3 DNA sequence: TGTGCCAGCTCACTACGGACTAGCGGGGCCGCGAACACCGGGGAGCTGTTTTTT. This gives the protein CASSLRTSGAANTGELFF.

The V call is TRBV5-8, the J call TRBJ1-4; D is unresolved. V lost 4 bases and J lost 7, with 14 bases in between. The CDR3 consists of 14 residues. Germline-derived CDR1 and CDR2 are SGHTS and YDEGEE. CDR3 nucleotide sequence: TGTGCCAGCAGCCACGGGAGGAATTTTGAAAAACTGTTTTTT. It is translated as CASSHGRNFEKLFF.

The genes are TRBV28 and TRBJ2-7; the D gene is possibly TRBD2 (6 bases). V dropped 3 bases and J dropped 5 bases, with 14 bases sitting between them. Germline lookup yields CDR1 MDHEN and CDR2 SYDVKM. The CDR3 covers 14 residues. The CDR3 nucleotides are TGTGCCAGCAGTTTGAGGCGGGGCTCAAACGAGCAGTACTTC. Protein product: CASSLRRGSNEQYF.

The chain combines TRBV5-6 with TRBJ1-2, with 9 positions matching TRBD1. J was trimmed by 7 bases and V by 4 bases; bases with no gene match: 8. Germline CDR1 is SGHDT and CDR2 is YYEEEE. The CDR3 has 14 amino acids. The CDR3 is CASSRGTGRVGYTF. CDR3 DNA sequence: TGTGCCAGCAGCCGCGGGACAGGGCGGGTTGGCTACACCTTC. Full variable domain (remainder filled in from reference TRBV5-6 and TRBJ1-2): DAGVTQSPTHLIKTRGQQVTLRCSPKSGHDTVSWYQQALGQGPQFIFQYYEEEERQRGNFPDRFSGHQFPNYSSELNVNALLLGDSALYLCASSRGTGRVGYTFGSGTRLTVV.